The 9 T cell receptor beta chains in this list originate from one sample, sequenced in a study of blood T cell repertoires in COVID-19. This table comes from immunoSEQ multiplex PCR, and its TCRdb copy is limited to in-frame clones, with some not included. The table includes about 140,000 clones, about four fifths detected once. Sequencing input: peripheral blood. These receptors originate from a human donor in a cohort sampled during active COVID-19.

This clone was recorded a few times. The V gene is TRBV24-1, the J gene TRBJ1-5; 8 bases match TRBD1. The CDR3 contains 16 residues. Germline V lookup: CDR1 KGHDR, CDR2 SFDVKD. Trimming cost V 3 bases and J 3 bases; bases outside gene matches: 6. In DNA form, the CDR3 reads TGTGCCACCAGTGATATGACAGGGGCTCCCAATCAGCCCCAGCATTTT. Residues: CATSDMTGAPNQPQHF.

The chain has TRBV27 and TRBJ2-5; maybe TRBD1 (5 bases). CDR1 is MNHEY, CDR2 SMNVEV, per germline (reference sequence). Trimming removed 5 bases at V and 5 bases at J, with 12 bases between. CDR3 length equals 13 residues. The CDR3 sequence: CASSRGPRETQYF. In DNA, the CDR3 is TGTGCCAGCAGTAGGGGCCCGCGGGAGACCCAGTACTTC.

The chain couples TRBV6-5 to TRBJ2-7; TRBD1 agrees at 9 bases. The CDR3 loop spans 14 amino acids. CDR1 and CDR2 (germline): MNHEY, SVGAGI. Unmatched junction bases numbered 4, after V lost 6 bases and J lost 1 base. The CDR3 spells CASSDRGWSYEQYF. The CDR3 nucleotides read TGTGCCAGCAGCGACAGGGGGTGGTCCTACGAGCAGTACTTC.

This rearrangement joins TRBV27 to TRBJ2-3; 12 bases are shared with TRBD2. Germline V gene lookup returns CDR1 MNHEY and CDR2 SMNVEV (reference sequence). This CDR3 is 16 amino acids long. V shed 5 bases, J shed 3 bases, and the junction held 6 bases outside the gene matches. The CDR3 region is CASSTGGLAGTDTQYF. The DNA for the CDR3 is TGTGCCAGCAGTACCGGCGGACTAGCGGGGACAGATACGCAGTATTTT.

The chain carries TRBV20-1 and TRBJ2-4; D is uncertain. The CDR3 consists of 10 residues. Germline CDR1 reads DFQATT; CDR2 reads SNEGSKA (reference sequence). The V gene lost 4 bases and the J gene lost 5 bases, with 3 bases spanning the gap. The CDR3 region is CSATENIQYF. CDR3 coding DNA: TGCAGTGCTACAGAAAACATTCAGTACTTC.

V gene TRBV5-1 combines with J gene TRBJ2-5; D is possibly TRBD1 (5 bases). V gave up 4 bases and J gave up 4 bases, with 17 bases separating them. CDR3 length: 15 residues. Germline V lookup: CDR1 SGHRS, CDR2 YFSETQ. CDR3 nucleotides: TGCGCCAGCAGCCAAGCAGCAGGGTTCGGAGAGACCCAGTACTTC. Its translation is CASSQAAGFGETQYF. The full variable domain, with the rest looked up from reference TRBV5-1 and TRBJ2-5, is KAGVTQTPRYLIKTRGQQVTLSCSPISGHRSVSWYQQTPGQGLQFLFEYFSETQRNKGNFPGRFSGRQFSNSRSEMNVSTLELGDSALYLCASSQAAGFGETQYFGPGTRLLVL.

The genes are TRBV4-1 and TRBJ2-1; 12 positions agree with TRBD2. The CDR3 contains 16 residues. V was clipped by 3 bases and J by 4 bases; unmatched bases: 4. Germline values: CDR1 MGHRA, CDR2 YSYEKL. CDR3 bases: TGCGCCAGCAGCCAGCCGCTAGCGGGAGGGTACAATGAGCAGTTCTTC. Its translation: CASSQPLAGGYNEQFF.

This clone was counted between two and nine times. The rearrangement joins TRBV5-1 to TRBJ2-1; 11 bases are a match to TRBD2. This CDR3 has 15 residues. Trimming took 2 bases from V and 8 from J; bases not matched to a gene: 6. Germline V gene lookup returns CDR1 SGHRS and CDR2 YFSETQ. The CDR3 reads CASSFELAGVYEQFF. The CDR3 bases are TGCGCCAGCAGCTTCGAACTAGCGGGAGTGTATGAGCAGTTCTTC. Combining the CDR3 with reference TRBV5-1 and TRBJ2-1 gives the whole variable domain KAGVTQTPRYLIKTRGQQVTLSCSPISGHRSVSWYQQTPGQGLQFLFEYFSETQRNKGNFPGRFSGRQFSNSRSEMNVSTLELGDSALYLCASSFELAGVYEQFFGPGTRLTVL.

The sample holds one count of this clone. The chain uses TRBV7-2 and TRBJ1-4; D may be TRBD1 (5 bases). Per germline, CDR1 SGHTA and CDR2 FQGNSA. The CDR3 consists of 14 residues. Trimming took off 3 bases at V and 2 bases at J, with 7 bases between the two ends. The CDR3 nucleotides read TGTGCCAGCAGCTTGACAGCCACTAATGAAAAACTGTTTTTT. It yields the protein CASSLTATNEKLFF.